This T cell receptor beta chain comes out of a study of chemoradiotherapy in HPV16-positive cancers. Germline CDR1 reads SGHVS; CDR2 reads FQNEAQ. After removal of 0 bases from V and 14 bases from J, the junction contained 5 bases not matched to a gene. The CDR3 runs 12 residues. Some clones are missing from TCRdb's copy, which holds only in-frame ones; the method was immunoSEQ multiplex PCR. The sample shows 2,000 or so clones, over 65% of them seen only once. Notes on the study in general: During treatment, candidate HPV-specific clones and E7-related motifs expanded in tumor.

In regard to this clone: Its antigen is currently unknown.

The sequence derives from a human donor with HPV-associated anogenital cancer. Sequencing was performed on tumor tissue, taken from a patient who underwent chemoradiotherapy. This chain links TRBV7-8 with TRBJ2-3, with 7 bases fitting TRBD2. The CDR3 is CASSLAQGLRYF. Written as DNA, the CDR3 is TGTGCCAGCAGCTTAGCCCAGGGACTAAGGTATTTT.